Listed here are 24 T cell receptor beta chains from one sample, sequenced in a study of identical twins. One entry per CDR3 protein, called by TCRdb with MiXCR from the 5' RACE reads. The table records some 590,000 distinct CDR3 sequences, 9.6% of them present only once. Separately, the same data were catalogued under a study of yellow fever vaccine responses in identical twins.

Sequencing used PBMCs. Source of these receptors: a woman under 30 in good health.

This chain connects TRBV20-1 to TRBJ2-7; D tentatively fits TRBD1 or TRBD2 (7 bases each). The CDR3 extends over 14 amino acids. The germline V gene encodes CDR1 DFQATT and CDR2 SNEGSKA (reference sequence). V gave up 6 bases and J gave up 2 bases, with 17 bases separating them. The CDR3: CSAKSGTAAYEQYF. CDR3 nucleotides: TGCAGTGCCAAAAGCGGGACAGCCGCCTACGAGCAGTACTTC.

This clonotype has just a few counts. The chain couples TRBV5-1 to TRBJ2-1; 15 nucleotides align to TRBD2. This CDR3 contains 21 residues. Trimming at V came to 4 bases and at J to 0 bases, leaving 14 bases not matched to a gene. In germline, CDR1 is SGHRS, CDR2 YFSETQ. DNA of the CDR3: TGCGCCAGCAGCCATCCCCCGGGACTAGCGGGGGGCCCGAGCTCCTACAATGAGCAGTTCTTC. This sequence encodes CASSHPPGLAGGPSSYNEQFF.

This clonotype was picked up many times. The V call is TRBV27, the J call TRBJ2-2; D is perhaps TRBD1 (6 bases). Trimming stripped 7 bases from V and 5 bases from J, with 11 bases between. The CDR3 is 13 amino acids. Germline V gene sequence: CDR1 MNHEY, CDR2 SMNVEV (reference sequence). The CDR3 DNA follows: TGTGCCAGCAACCCACAGGGAACCGGGGAGCTGTTTTTT. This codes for CASNPQGTGELFF.

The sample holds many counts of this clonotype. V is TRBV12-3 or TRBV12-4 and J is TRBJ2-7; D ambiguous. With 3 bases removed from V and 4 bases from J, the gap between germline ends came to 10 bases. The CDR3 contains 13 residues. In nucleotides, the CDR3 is TGTGCCAGCAGTTTCTATCCCTTTTACGAGCAGTACTTC. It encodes CASSFYPFYEQYF.

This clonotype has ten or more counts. CDR3 loop: CASSLGQGWNTEAFF. The CDR3 region has the DNA TGCGCCAGCAGCTTGGGACAGGGATGGAACACTGAAGCTTTCTTT. The chain carries TRBV5-1 and TRBJ1-1, with 7 nucleotides matching TRBD1. The V gene end was trimmed by 0 bases and the J gene end by 1 base; junction bases not matched to a gene: 3. CDR3 size: 15 residues. The germline gives CDR1 SGHRS, CDR2 YFSETQ. Drawing the rest from reference TRBV5-1 and TRBJ1-1, the complete variable domain is KAGVTQTPRYLIKTRGQQVTLSCSPISGHRSVSWYQQTPGQGLQFLFEYFSETQRNKGNFPGRFSGRQFSNSRSEMNVSTLELGDSALYLCASSLGQGWNTEAFFGQGTRLTVV.

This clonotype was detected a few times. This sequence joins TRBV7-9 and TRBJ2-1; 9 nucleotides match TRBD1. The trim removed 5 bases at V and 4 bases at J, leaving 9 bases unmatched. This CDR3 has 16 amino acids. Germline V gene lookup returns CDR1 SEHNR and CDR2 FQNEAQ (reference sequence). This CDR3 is CASSITQGARYNEQFF. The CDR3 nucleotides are TGTGCCAGCAGCATAACACAGGGGGCGCGGTACAATGAGCAGTTCTTC.

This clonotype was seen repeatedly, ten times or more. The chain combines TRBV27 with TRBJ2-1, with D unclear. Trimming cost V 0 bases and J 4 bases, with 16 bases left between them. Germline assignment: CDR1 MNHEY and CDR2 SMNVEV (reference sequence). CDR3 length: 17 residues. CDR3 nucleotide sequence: TGTGCCAGCAGTTTATCGGGCGGCCCCCCATTTTACAATGAGCAGTTCTTC. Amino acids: CASSLSGGPPFYNEQFF.

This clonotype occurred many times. The CDR3 loop is CASSLDRGSYGYTF. Here the CDR3 DNA reads TGTGCCAGCAGTTTGGACAGGGGCTCCTATGGCTACACCTTC. The chain combines TRBV12-3 or TRBV12-4 with TRBJ1-2; 9 nucleotides line up with TRBD1. This CDR3 is 14 amino acids long. Losses at the gene ends were 3 bases for V and 4 bases for J; bases not matched to a gene: 3.

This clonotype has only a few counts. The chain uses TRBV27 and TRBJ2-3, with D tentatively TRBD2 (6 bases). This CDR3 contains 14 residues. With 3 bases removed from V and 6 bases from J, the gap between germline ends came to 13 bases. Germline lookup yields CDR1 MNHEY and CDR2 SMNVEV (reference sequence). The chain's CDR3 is CASSFSGAGDTQYF. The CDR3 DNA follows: TGTGCCAGCAGTTTTAGCGGAGCTGGGGATACGCAGTATTTT.

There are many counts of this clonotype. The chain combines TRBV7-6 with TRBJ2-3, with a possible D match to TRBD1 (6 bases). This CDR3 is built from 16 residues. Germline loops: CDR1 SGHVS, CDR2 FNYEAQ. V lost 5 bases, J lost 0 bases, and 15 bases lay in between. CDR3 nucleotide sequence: TGTGCCAGCAGCATTGCAGGGGCCTCTAGCACAGATACGCAGTATTTT. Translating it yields CASSIAGASSTDTQYF.

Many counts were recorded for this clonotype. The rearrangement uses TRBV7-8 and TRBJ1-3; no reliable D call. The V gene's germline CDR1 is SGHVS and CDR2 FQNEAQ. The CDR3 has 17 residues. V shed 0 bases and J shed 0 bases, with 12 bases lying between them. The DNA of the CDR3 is TGTGCCAGCAGCTTAGCCGTACTCATGAACTCTGGAAACACCATATATTTT. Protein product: CASSLAVLMNSGNTIYF.

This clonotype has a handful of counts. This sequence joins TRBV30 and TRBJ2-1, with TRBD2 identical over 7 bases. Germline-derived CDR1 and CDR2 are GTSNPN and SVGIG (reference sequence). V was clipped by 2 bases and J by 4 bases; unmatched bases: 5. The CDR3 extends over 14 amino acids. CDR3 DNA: TGTGCCTGGAGTCGGGCTAGCGGTTACAATGAGCAGTTCTTC. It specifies CAWSRASGYNEQFF.

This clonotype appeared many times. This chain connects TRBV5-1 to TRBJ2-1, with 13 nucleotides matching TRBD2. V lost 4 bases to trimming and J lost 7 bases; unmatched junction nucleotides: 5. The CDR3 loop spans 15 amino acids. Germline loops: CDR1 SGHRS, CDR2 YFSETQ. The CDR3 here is CASSTSGGAGNEQFF. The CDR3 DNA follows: TGCGCCAGCAGCACTAGCGGGGGGGCCGGGAATGAGCAGTTCTTC. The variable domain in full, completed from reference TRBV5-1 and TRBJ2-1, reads KAGVTQTPRYLIKTRGQQVTLSCSPISGHRSVSWYQQTPGQGLQFLFEYFSETQRNKGNFPGRFSGRQFSNSRSEMNVSTLELGDSALYLCASSTSGGAGNEQFFGPGTRLTVL.

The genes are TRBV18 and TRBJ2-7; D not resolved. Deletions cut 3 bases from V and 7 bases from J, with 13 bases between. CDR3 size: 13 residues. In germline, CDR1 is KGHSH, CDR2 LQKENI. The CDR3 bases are TGTGCCAGCTCACCCTCCCCACTGGGTGAGCAGTACTTC. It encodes CASSPSPLGEQYF.

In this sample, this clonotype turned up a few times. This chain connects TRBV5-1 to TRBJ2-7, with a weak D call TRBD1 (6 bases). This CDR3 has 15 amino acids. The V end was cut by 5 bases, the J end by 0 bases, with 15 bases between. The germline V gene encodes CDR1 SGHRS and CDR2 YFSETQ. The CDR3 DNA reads TGCGCCAGCAGAAGAAAAATACAGGGCTCCTACGAGCAGTACTTC. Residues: CASRRKIQGSYEQYF. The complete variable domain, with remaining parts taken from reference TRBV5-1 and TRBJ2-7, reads KAGVTQTPRYLIKTRGQQVTLSCSPISGHRSVSWYQQTPGQGLQFLFEYFSETQRNKGNFPGRFSGRQFSNSRSEMNVSTLELGDSALYLCASRRKIQGSYEQYFGPGTRLTVT.

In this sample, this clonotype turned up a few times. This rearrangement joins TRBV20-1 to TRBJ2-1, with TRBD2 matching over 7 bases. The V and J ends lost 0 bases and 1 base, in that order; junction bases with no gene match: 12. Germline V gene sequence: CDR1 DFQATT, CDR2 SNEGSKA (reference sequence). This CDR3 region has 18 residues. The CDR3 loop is CSARDPAGVGGSYNEQFF. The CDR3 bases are TGCAGTGCTAGAGATCCTGCGGGAGTGGGAGGGTCCTACAATGAGCAGTTCTTC.

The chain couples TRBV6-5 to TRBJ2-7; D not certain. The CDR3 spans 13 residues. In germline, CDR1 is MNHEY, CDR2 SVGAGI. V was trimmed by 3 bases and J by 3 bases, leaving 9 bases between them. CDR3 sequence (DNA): TGTGCCAGCAGTTATGAGGTGGACTACGAGCAGTACTTC. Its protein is CASSYEVDYEQYF.

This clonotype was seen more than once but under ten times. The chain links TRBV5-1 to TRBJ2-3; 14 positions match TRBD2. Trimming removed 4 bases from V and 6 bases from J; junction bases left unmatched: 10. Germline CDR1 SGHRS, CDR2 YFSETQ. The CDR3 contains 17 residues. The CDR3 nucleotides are TGCGCCAGCAGCCCGATAGGGACTAGCGGGAGTATGGATACGCAGTATTTT. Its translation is CASSPIGTSGSMDTQYF.

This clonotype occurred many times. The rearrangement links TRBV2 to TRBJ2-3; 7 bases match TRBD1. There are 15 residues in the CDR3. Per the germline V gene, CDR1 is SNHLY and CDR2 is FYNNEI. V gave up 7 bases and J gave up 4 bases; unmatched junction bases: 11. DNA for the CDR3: TGTGCCAGCAATTACCTGGCTCAGGGGGCAGATACGCAGTATTTT. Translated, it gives CASNYLAQGADTQYF.

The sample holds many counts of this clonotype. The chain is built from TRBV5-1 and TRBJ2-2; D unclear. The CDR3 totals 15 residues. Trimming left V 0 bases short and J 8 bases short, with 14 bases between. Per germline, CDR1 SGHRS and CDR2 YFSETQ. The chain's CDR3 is CASSLAGSLPGELFF. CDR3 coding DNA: TGCGCCAGCAGCTTGGCCGGGTCCCTTCCGGGGGAGCTGTTTTTT.

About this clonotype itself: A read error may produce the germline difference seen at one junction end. The CDR3 DNA follows: TGTGCCAGCTCACAGCGGACAGGGGGCACATATACGCAGTATTTT. It encodes CASSQRTGGTYTQYF. The chain joins TRBV18 to TRBJ2-3; 11 bases match TRBD1. Germline loops: CDR1 KGHSH, CDR2 LQKENI. The CDR3 is 15 residues long. The full variable domain, rest sourced from reference TRBV18 and TRBJ2-3, is NAGVMQNPRHLVRRRGQEARLRCSPMKGHSHVYWYRQLPEEGLKFMVYLQKENIIDESGMPKERFSAEFPKEGPSILRIQQVVRGDSAAYFCASSQRTGGTYTQYFGPGTRLTVL.

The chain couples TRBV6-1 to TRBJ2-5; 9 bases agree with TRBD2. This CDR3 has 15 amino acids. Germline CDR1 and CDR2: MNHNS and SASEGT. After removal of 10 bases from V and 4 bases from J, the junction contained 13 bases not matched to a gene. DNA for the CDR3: TGTGCCACCATCACCAGGCGGGAGGGCCCAGAGACCCAGTACTTC. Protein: CATITRREGPETQYF.

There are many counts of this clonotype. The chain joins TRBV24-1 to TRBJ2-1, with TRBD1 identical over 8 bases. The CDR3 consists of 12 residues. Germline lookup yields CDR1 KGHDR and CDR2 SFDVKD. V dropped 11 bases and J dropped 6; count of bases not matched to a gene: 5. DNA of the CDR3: TGTGCCATCAGGACAGGGAGCAATGAGCAGTTCTTC. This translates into CAIRTGSNEQFF.

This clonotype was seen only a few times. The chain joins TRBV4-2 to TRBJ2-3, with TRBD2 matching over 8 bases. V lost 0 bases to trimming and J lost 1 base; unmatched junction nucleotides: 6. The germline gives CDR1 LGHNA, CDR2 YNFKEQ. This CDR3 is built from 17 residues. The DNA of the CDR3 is TGTGCCAGCAGCCAAGACGGGGGGGGGACGCGCACAGATACGCAGTATTTT. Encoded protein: CASSQDGGGTRTDTQYF.